A selection of T cell receptor beta chains follows, all from one sample in a study of Ad26.COV2.S vaccination and SARS-CoV-2 variants. Profiling relied on immunoSEQ multiplex PCR, and the TCRdb table lists in-frame clones only, not all of them. The sample gives approximately 450,000 clones, more than 80% of which show up once; roughly an eighth is in the top ten. The sample was peripheral blood, taken in a trial of Ad26.COV2.S vaccine versus placebo. These receptors came from a person aged 18-60 years who received the Ad26.COV2.S COVID-19 vaccine or a placebo. CDR3s include the opening cysteine and the closing phenylalanine or tryptophan. The order of the fields is V gene, clone size, D gene, CDR3 length, J gene, CDR3 protein, CDR3 DNA. The D gene is left open where the match is weak. Expanded clones get a size class; other rows say once, few or many, or leave the size out.

>TRBV7-9|NA|NA|15|TRBJ2-1
CASSSQVREGDEQFF
TGTGCCAGCAGCTCTCAGGTGAGGGAGGGGGATGAGCAGTTCTTC
>TRBV6-5|NA|TRBD1|14|TRBJ1-5
CASKLQGADQPQHF
TGTGCCAGCAAATTACAGGGGGCCGATCAGCCCCAGCATTTT
>TRBV24-1|NA|NA|15|TRBJ2-1
CATSPAGRPYNEQFF
TGTGCCACCAGCCCCGCCGGACGGCCATACAATGAGCAGTTCTTC
>TRBV3-1/TRBV3-2|NA|NA|18|TRBJ2-2
CASSQRGLGGTDTGELFF
TGTGCCAGCAGCCAAAGGGGACTGGGGGGGACAGACACCGGGGAGCTGTTTTTT
>TRBV6-5|NA|NA|13|TRBJ1-3
CASSPGTGNTIYF
TGTGCCAGCAGTCCAGGAACTGGAAACACCATATATTTT
>TRBV2|NA|NA|15|TRBJ2-7
CASSEVGASSYEQYF
TGTGCCAGCAGTGAAGTGGGGGCAAGCTCCTACGAGCAGTACTTC
>TRBV25-1|NA|NA|18|TRBJ2-3
CASSEGLGAGSRTDTQYF
TGTGCCAGCAGTGAGGGGTTGGGGGCGGGTTCCCGCACAGATACGCAGTATTTT
>TRBV12-3/TRBV12-4|NA|NA|13|TRBJ2-3
CASSLGSTDTQYF
TGTGCCAGCAGTTTAGGCAGCACAGATACGCAGTATTTT
>TRBV15|NA|NA|12|TRBJ2-1
CATRGVYNEQFF
TGTGCCACCCGGGGAGTCTACAATGAGCAGTTCTTC
>TRBV24-1|once|NA|16|TRBJ2-7
CATSAPETGDRGEQYF
TGTGCCACCAGCGCCCCTGAAACCGGGGACCGAGGTGAGCAGTACTTC
>TRBV5-1|NA|TRBD1|16|TRBJ2-5
CASSLALTGSGETQYF
TGCGCCAGCAGCTTGGCCCTGACAGGGTCCGGGGAGACCCAGTACTTC
>TRBV11-2|NA|NA|15|TRBJ2-3
CASSLDQKGTDTQYF
TGTGCCAGCAGCTTAGATCAGAAGGGCACAGATACGCAGTATTTT
>TRBV5-6|NA|TRBD1|15|TRBJ2-7
CASSDGRTGGYEQYF
TGTGCCAGCAGCGATGGTAGGACAGGGGGCTACGAGCAGTACTTC
>TRBV5-1|NA|TRBD2|15|TRBJ2-1
CASSSGLAGGNEQFF
TGCGCCAGCAGCTCAGGACTAGCGGGAGGCAATGAGCAGTTCTTC
>TRBV29-1|NA|NA|11|TRBJ1-1
CSVEQQGEAFF
TGCAGCGTTGAACAGCAGGGCGAAGCTTTCTTT
>TRBV12-3/TRBV12-4|NA|NA|12|TRBJ2-3
CASSQTADTQYF
TGTGCCAGCAGTCAGACCGCCGATACGCAGTATTTT
>TRBV4-3|NA|NA|16|TRBJ2-2
CASSQDGGAVTGELFF
TGCGCCAGCAGCCAAGACGGCGGGGCGGTCACCGGGGAGCTGTTTTTT
>TRBV29-1|once|NA|14|TRBJ2-1
CSVPNPRRYNEQFF
TGCAGCGTTCCTAATCCCAGGAGATACAATGAGCAGTTCTTC
>TRBV9|NA|NA|13|TRBJ1-1
CASSVSPNTEAFF
TGTGCCAGCAGCGTATCCCCGAACACTGAAGCTTTCTTT
>TRBV29-1|NA|TRBD1|14|TRBJ1-1
CSAVGQGAATEAFF
TGCAGCGCTGTGGGACAGGGGGCGGCCACTGAAGCTTTCTTT
>TRBV19|NA|NA|19|TRBJ2-3
CASNRLPGRGAVNTDTQYF
TGTGCCAGTAATAGGCTACCGGGAAGGGGAGCGGTCAACACAGATACGCAGTATTTT
>TRBV15|NA|TRBD1|13|TRBJ2-7
CATSSGQGYEQYF
TGTGCCACCAGCAGCGGACAGGGGTACGAGCAGTACTTC
>TRBV7-9|NA|TRBD1|15|TRBJ2-7
CASSLDGTGVPEQYF
TGTGCCAGCAGCTTAGACGGGACAGGGGTTCCCGAGCAGTACTTC
>TRBV29-1|NA|NA|11|TRBJ2-5
CSVGFGETQYF
TGCAGCGTTGGCTTCGGAGAGACCCAGTACTTC
>TRBV24-1|NA|NA|17|TRBJ2-7
CATSDFLESSGTYEQYF
TGTGCCACCAGTGATTTTTTAGAATCGAGCGGAACTTACGAGCAGTACTTC
>TRBV28|NA|TRBD2|15|TRBJ2-1
CASRGVGGRAFEQFF
TGTGCCAGCCGTGGGGTAGGCGGGAGGGCCTTTGAGCAGTTCTTC
>TRBV5-8|NA|TRBD2|16|TRBJ2-3
CASSVSSGRRADTQYF
TGTGCCAGCAGCGTTTCTAGCGGGAGGAGGGCAGATACGCAGTATTTT
>TRBV28|NA|TRBD1|13|TRBJ1-2
CASRSGGPGGYTF
TGTGCCAGCAGGTCAGGGGGTCCAGGTGGCTACACCTTC
>TRBV5-5|once|TRBD1|14|TRBJ2-7
CASSPRQGGYEQYF
TGTGCCAGCAGCCCTCGACAGGGGGGATACGAGCAGTACTTC
>TRBV6-5|NA|TRBD1|15|TRBJ1-5
CASSPTGGGSQPQHF
TGTGCCAGCAGTCCCACAGGGGGAGGTAGTCAGCCCCAGCATTTT
>TRBV7-9|NA|TRBD1|16|TRBJ2-3
CASSLGQVTSTDTQYF
TGTGCCAGCAGCCTAGGACAGGTCACTAGCACAGATACGCAGTATTTT
>TRBV5-1|NA|NA|15|TRBJ2-1
CASSLAGPPVNEQFF
TGCGCCAGCAGCTTGGCGGGCCCACCGGTCAATGAGCAGTTCTTC
>TRBV5-1|once|NA|14|TRBJ1-1
CASSLARLNTEAFF
TGCGCCAGCAGCTTGGCCAGGCTGAACACTGAAGCTTTCTTT
>TRBV28|NA|TRBD1|17|TRBJ2-1
CASSLSPSTGSFKEQFF
TGTGCCAGCAGTTTAAGTCCATCGACAGGGAGTTTCAAAGAGCAGTTCTTC
>TRBV19|NA|NA|14|TRBJ2-7
CASSADGGSYEQYF
TGTGCCAGTAGTGCGGACGGAGGCTCCTACGAGCAGTACTTC
>TRBV2|NA|TRBD1|14|TRBJ2-7
CASSAAGQGREQYF
TGTGCCAGCAGTGCTGCGGGACAGGGTCGCGAGCAGTACTTC
>TRBV29-1|NA|TRBD1|13|TRBJ2-1
CSAPGTVIDEQFF
TGCAGCGCGCCCGGGACAGTTATCGATGAGCAGTTCTTC
>TRBV28|NA|NA|12|TRBJ1-1
CASRVRNTEAFF
TGTGCCAGCAGGGTCAGGAACACTGAAGCTTTCTTT
>TRBV11-2|once|NA|12|TRBJ1-1
CASSFGSTEAFF
TGTGCCAGCAGCTTTGGTAGCACTGAAGCTTTCTTT